Listed below are T cell receptor beta chains from one sample, sequenced in a study of cytomegalovirus exposure and HLA in healthy donors. Generated by immunoSEQ multiplex PCR, the TCRdb table keeps only in-frame clones and is missing some. The profile shows 130,000 or so clones, 80% to 90% of them singletons. The source material was PBMCs. The receptors were gathered from a woman between 18 and 30 years old in good health and CMV-seropositive. The CDR3 runs from the conserved cysteine through the conserved F or W. A D gene is named only where the DNA matches it firmly. The size field is filled for only some rows; it gives once, few, many or a size class.

>NA|TRBV5-1|TRBJ2-7|medium-sized
TGCGCCAGCAGCTTTCAGGGTTCCTACGAGCAGTACTTC
CASSFQGSYEQYF
>NA|TRBV5-1|TRBJ2-5|NA
TGCGCCAGCAGCTCAGATGTCCAAGAGACCCAGTACTTC
CASSSDVQETQYF
>NA|TRBV21-1|TRBJ1-1|NA
TGTGCCAGCAGCAAAAGAGGGGGCCGTGTGAACACTGAAGCTTTCTTT
CASSKRGGRVNTEAFF
>TRBD1|TRBV6-5|TRBJ1-4|once
TGTGCCAGCACCGGGACAGGTACACCCGGCCGGCTGTTTTTT
CASTGTGTPGRLFF
>NA|TRBV19|TRBJ2-4|NA
TGTGCCAGTAGTAGGGGACACCCTGACATTCAGTACTTC
CASSRGHPDIQYF
>TRBD2|TRBV5-4|TRBJ2-5|NA
TGTGCCAGCAGCTTGTTTGCAGCGGGGGGGCCGGGGGAGACCCAGTACTTC
CASSLFAAGGPGETQYF
>TRBD1|TRBV10-3|TRBJ1-2|NA
TGTGCCATCAACGGAGGGGGCAATGGCTACACCTTC
CAINGGGNGYTF
>TRBD2|TRBV15|TRBJ2-1|NA
TGTGCCACCGGATCGACTAGCGGGACCTACAATGAGCAGTTCTTC
CATGSTSGTYNEQFF
>NA|TRBV14|TRBJ2-7|NA
TGTGCCAGCAGCCACGGTAGGACCCTAGGGGACTACGAGCAGTACTTC
CASSHGRTLGDYEQYF
>TRBD1|TRBV5-1|TRBJ2-7|NA
TGCGCCAGCAGCTTGGGGAGGCAGGGGGCATACGAGCAGTACTTC
CASSLGRQGAYEQYF
>TRBD1|TRBV30|TRBJ2-7|NA
TGTGCCTGGAGTGTAACAGGGGGCTACGAGCAGTACTTC
CAWSVTGGYEQYF
>NA|TRBV14|TRBJ1-2|NA
TGTGCCAGCAGTCGTGACAGCTACTATGGCTACACCTTC
CASSRDSYYGYTF
>NA|TRBV10-1|TRBJ2-7|once
TGCGCCAGCAGTGAGGAAACGGGCTCCTACGAGCAGTACTTC
CASSEETGSYEQYF
>TRBD2|TRBV25-1|TRBJ2-3|NA
TGTGCCAGCAGTGAACTTCTAGCGGGGGGGCAAGATACGCAGTATTTT
CASSELLAGGQDTQYF
>NA|TRBV7-9|TRBJ1-2|once
TGTGCCGGCGAGGGGGGAGGGGACTATGGCTACACCTTC
CAGEGGGDYGYTF
>TRBD1|TRBV2|TRBJ1-2|NA
TGTGCCAGCAGTGCCGGACAGGGCGCCTATGGCTACACCTTC
CASSAGQGAYGYTF
>NA|TRBV5-1|TRBJ2-5|NA
TGCGCCAGCAGCCTAACAGGAGTTCGAGAGACCCAGTACTTC
CASSLTGVRETQYF
>NA|TRBV5-1|TRBJ1-6|NA
TGCGCCAGCAGGGATGGACAGCCCTATAATTCACCCCTCCACTTT
CASRDGQPYNSPLHF
>NA|TRBV5-1|TRBJ2-6|NA
TGCGCCAGCAGCTTGCAGGGTACCGGGGCCAACGTCCTGACTTTC
CASSLQGTGANVLTF
>NA|TRBV11-2|TRBJ2-1|NA
TGTGCCAGCAGCTTAAACGGGGGGCCGGGGAATGAGCAGTTCTTC
CASSLNGGPGNEQFF
>NA|TRBV14|TRBJ1-4|few
TGTGCCAGCAGCCGCAGTGGGCCAAACAAACTGTTTTTT
CASSRSGPNKLFF
>TRBD2|TRBV5-1|TRBJ2-1|NA
TGCGCCAGCAGCTTGGTTGGGACTAGCAATGAGCAGTTCTTC
CASSLVGTSNEQFF
>TRBD2|TRBV6-1|TRBJ2-4|NA
TGTGCCAGCACGGGGGGGCGGAAAAACATTCAGTACTTC
CASTGGRKNIQYF
>TRBD2|TRBV11-2|TRBJ2-3|NA
TGTGCCAGCAGCTCCCGCCGGGGGGATGCAGCAGATACGCAGTATTTT
CASSSRRGDAADTQYF
>NA|TRBV5-4|TRBJ2-7|NA
TGTGCCAGCAGCTTGGCCTACAGTGTCGAGCAGTACTTC
CASSLAYSVEQYF
>NA|TRBV5-1|TRBJ1-1|NA
TGCGCCAGCAGCTTGGCCGGCCGAGGCGACACTGAAGCTTTCTTT
CASSLAGRGDTEAFF
>NA|TRBV25-1|TRBJ2-7|NA
TGTGCCAGCAGCCGAACGGAGGACCAGATGTACGAGCAGTACTTC
CASSRTEDQMYEQYF
>TRBD1|TRBV29-1|TRBJ2-1|NA
TGCAGCGTCCGACAGGGGGAGAGTATTGGCAATGAGCAGTTCTTC
CSVRQGESIGNEQFF
>TRBD1|TRBV18|TRBJ1-3|few
TGTGCCAGCTCACCCCTTGGACAGGATCGAAACACCATATATTTT
CASSPLGQDRNTIYF
>NA|TRBV4-1|TRBJ1-4|NA
TGCGCCAGCAGCCATGTACAGGCTATTGTTGAGGAAAAACTGTTTTTT
CASSHVQAIVEEKLFF
>TRBD2|TRBV25-1|TRBJ2-7|NA
TGTGCCAGCAGTCATAACGGGGTAGCGGGGGAAACTGCCGCCGAGCAGTACTTC
CASSHNGVAGETAAEQYF
>TRBD2|TRBV11-2|TRBJ2-3|few
TGTGCCAGCAGCTTTACCGGGGGGGCCAATCATGCAGATACGCAGTATTTT
CASSFTGGANHADTQYF
>NA|TRBV7-6|TRBJ2-2|few
TGTGCCAGACCGGGGGACACCGGGGAGCTGTTTTTT
CARPGDTGELFF
>TRBD2|TRBV7-9|TRBJ2-3|NA
TGTGCCAGCAGTCCCGTGGATAGCGGGCTTAGTACAGATACGCAGTATTTT
CASSPVDSGLSTDTQYF
>NA|TRBV11-2|TRBJ2-4|NA
TGTGCCAGCAGCTTGGTTTACGGGTTAGCCAAAAACATTCAGTACTTC
CASSLVYGLAKNIQYF
>TRBD1|TRBV6-5|TRBJ1-3|NA
TGTGCCAGCAGTTTAACAGGGGTCGGAAACACCATATATTTT
CASSLTGVGNTIYF
>TRBD2|TRBV5-1|TRBJ2-3|NA
TGCGCCAGCAGCTTGGGACTAGCGGGGGACGCAGATACGCAGTATTTT
CASSLGLAGDADTQYF
>NA|TRBV7-7|TRBJ1-1|once
TGTGCTAGCAGCTTATTCCCCCGGGGTACCCCGGACACTGAAGCTTTCTTT
CASSLFPRGTPDTEAFF